One and the same sample provided the 13 T cell receptor beta chains below, sequenced in a study of cytomegalovirus exposure and HLA in healthy donors. The PCR had 60 Vbeta and 13 Jbeta primers. Using immunoSEQ multiplex PCR, the repertoire was profiled, and TCRdb retains in-frame clones only, with some absent. The top ten clones hold 1.2% of a sample with about 140,000 clones, over 75% of them seen once. The sample consisted of PBMCs. The receptors were gathered from a female donor in good health and CMV-seronegative.

The chain has TRBV27 and TRBJ2-3; 7 nucleotides align to TRBD2. This CDR3 contains 18 residues. V was clipped by 2 bases and J by 0 bases; unmatched bases: 11. CDR1 is MNHEY, CDR2 SMNVEV, per germline (reference sequence). The CDR3, as DNA: TGTGCCAGCAGTTTAGCTAGCGGAGTAGGGACTAGCACAGATACGCAGTATTTT. Translated: CASSLASGVGTSTDTQYF.

In this sample, this clone turned up once. The CDR3 loop is CASSLSSFQNTEAFF. CDR3 coding DNA: TGTGCCAGCAGTTTATCTAGTTTCCAGAACACTGAAGCTTTCTTT. This rearrangement joins TRBV27 to TRBJ1-1; no definite D call. The CDR3 totals 15 residues. Germline CDR1 MNHEY, CDR2 SMNVEV (reference sequence). The V end was cut by 0 bases, the J end by 1 base, with 9 bases between.

The chain couples TRBV7-6 to TRBJ1-2; a weak D match, TRBD1 (6 bases). The V end lost 1 base, the J end lost 5 bases, and 17 bases lay between the germline ends. Germline V lookup: CDR1 SGHVS, CDR2 FNYEAQ. This CDR3 has 16 residues. CDR3 in DNA: TGTGCCAGCAGCTTAGGGGCGACAGGTGACGAATATGGCTACACCTTC. This codes for CASSLGATGDEYGYTF.

The chain is built from TRBV5-4 and TRBJ2-1; D gene ambiguous. Deletions cut 3 bases from V and 0 bases from J, with 4 bases between. The CDR3 contains 13 residues. Looked up from germline, CDR1 is SGHNT and CDR2 is YYREEE (reference sequence). The CDR3 DNA follows: TGTGCCAGCAGCTCCTACTCCTACAATGAGCAGTTCTTC. Translating gives CASSSYSYNEQFF.

This rearrangement joins TRBV25-1 to TRBJ1-2; weak D call: TRBD1 (5 bases). Germline CDR1 is MGHDK and CDR2 is SYGVNS. Between the trimmed V and J ends, which lost 6 bases and 4 bases, there was a span of 18 bases. The CDR3 has 15 amino acids. CDR3 residues: CASRPESGGTYGYTF. In DNA, the CDR3 is TGTGCCAGCAGACCAGAATCCGGGGGAACCTATGGCTACACCTTC.

This clone was seen only once. The genes are TRBV28 and TRBJ1-1; D is unclear. V lost 6 bases and J 7 bases, leaving 9 bases between the germline ends. The CDR3 runs 11 residues. The germline gives CDR1 MDHEN, CDR2 SYDVKM. The CDR3 here is CASSPRGEAFF. The CDR3 coding sequence is TGTGCCAGCAGCCCCCGGGGTGAAGCTTTCTTT.

This chain joins TRBV27 and TRBJ1-1, with D possibly matching TRBD1 (6 bases). Germline V lookup: CDR1 MNHEY, CDR2 SMNVEV (reference sequence). CDR3 length: 15 amino acids. The V end was cut by 2 bases, the J end by 1 base, with 11 bases between. The CDR3 DNA reads as TGTGCCAGCAGTTTAGCTCCCAGGGGGAACACTGAAGCTTTCTTT. Encoded protein: CASSLAPRGNTEAFF.

The chain has TRBV18 and TRBJ1-1; tentatively, D is TRBD1 (5 bases). The CDR3 runs to 14 residues. Germline CDR1 KGHSH, CDR2 LQKENI. Trimming pared 2 bases from V and 3 bases from J, leaving 10 bases between. CDR3 nucleotides: TGTGCCAGCTCACCATCAGGGTCCGACACTGAAGCTTTCTTT. As protein: CASSPSGSDTEAFF.

The rearrangement uses TRBV6-5 and TRBJ1-3, with D uncertain. Germline V CDR1 and CDR2: MNHEY, SVGAGI. The CDR3 contains 16 residues. Trimming shortened V by 0 bases and J by 4 bases, and 13 bases separated the two germline ends. The CDR3 DNA sequence: TGTGCCAGCAGTTACTCTCAGTCAGGAGGAGGAAACACCATATATTTT. Its translation: CASSYSQSGGGNTIYF.

The chain joins TRBV5-6 to TRBJ1-2; TRBD1 agrees at 10 bases. Germline loops: CDR1 SGHDT, CDR2 YYEEEE. V gave up 4 bases and J gave up 4 bases; unmatched junction bases: 4. The CDR3 totals 14 residues. The CDR3 sequence: CASSPGQGSYGYTF. The CDR3, as DNA: TGTGCCAGCAGCCCGGGACAGGGGAGCTATGGCTACACCTTC. The full variable domain, its missing parts supplied by reference TRBV5-6 and TRBJ1-2, is DAGVTQSPTHLIKTRGQQVTLRCSPKSGHDTVSWYQQALGQGPQFIFQYYEEEERQRGNFPDRFSGHQFPNYSSELNVNALLLGDSALYLCASSPGQGSYGYTFGSGTRLTVV.

The chain combines TRBV14 with TRBJ2-7, with 7 bases lining up with TRBD1. The germline CDR1 and CDR2 sequences are SGHDN and FVKESK. CDR3 length: 13 amino acids. V dropped 5 bases and J dropped 10; count of bases not matched to a gene: 11. The CDR3: CASSSSLGTDQYF. The CDR3 DNA sequence: TGTGCCAGCAGCTCCTCCCTCGGGACAGACCAGTACTTC.

The chain links TRBV10-1 to TRBJ2-7; TRBD2 matches 14 bases. The germline gives CDR1 WNHNN, CDR2 SYGVQD (reference sequence). The length of the CDR3 is 15 residues. Trimming removed 3 bases from V and 6 bases from J; junction bases left unmatched: 4. The chain's CDR3 is CASSEGLAGGLEQYF. In DNA form, the CDR3 reads TGCGCCAGCAGTGAAGGACTAGCGGGAGGCCTCGAGCAGTACTTC.

This clone was picked up a small number of times. The rearrangement uses TRBV19 and TRBJ2-7; D is possibly TRBD2 (6 bases). Germline values: CDR1 LNHDA, CDR2 SQIVND (reference sequence). CDR3 length equals 15 residues. Between the trimmed V and J ends, which lost 5 bases and 0 bases, there was a span of 14 bases. This CDR3 is CASSLSAGSSYEQYF. In nucleotides, the CDR3 is TGTGCCAGTAGTCTTTCGGCGGGGAGCTCCTACGAGCAGTACTTC.